Listed below are T cell receptor beta chains from one sample, sequenced in a study of blood T cell repertoires in COVID-19. Assay used: immunoSEQ multiplex PCR; TCRdb lists only in-frame clones, some missing. The sample holds around 170,000 clones, around 84% seen once. Sample: PBMCs or T cells enriched from blood (not recorded which). All receptors come from a woman aged 45 to 65 who had recovered from COVID-19. The CDR3 runs from the conserved cysteine through the conserved F or W. D genes are given only for firm matches. Some rows have no size entry. The others give once, few or many, or a class for an expanded clone.

TRBD1	TRBV28	NA	TRBJ2-7	TGTGCCAGCAGTTTAGTGGCGGCAGGGGGAAACTACGAGCAGTACTTC	CASSLVAAGGNYEQYF
TRBD2	TRBV4-1	NA	TRBJ2-3	TGCGCCAGCAGCCAAATTAGCGGGGGGAGCACAGATACGCAGTATTTT	CASSQISGGSTDTQYF
NA	TRBV6-6	NA	TRBJ2-3	TGTGCCAGCAGAGACATGGGGGCCGGTGCCACGGATACGCAGTATTTT	CASRDMGAGATDTQYF
NA	TRBV12-1	once	TRBJ2-1	TGTGCCCCAAGGGGGATTGGTGAGCAGTTCTTC	CAPRGIGEQFF
NA	TRBV5-1	NA	TRBJ1-2	TGCGCCAGCAGCCCCGCCAGCGCCTATGGCTACACCTTC	CASSPASAYGYTF
NA	TRBV11-2	NA	TRBJ2-2	TGTGCCAGCAGCCCACTAAGACTCAACACCGGGGAGCTGTTTTTT	CASSPLRLNTGELFF
TRBD2	TRBV7-9	NA	TRBJ2-2	TGTGCCAGCAGCTTAGGAGCGGGAGAGGGGACCGGGGAGCTGTTTTTT	CASSLGAGEGTGELFF
TRBD1	TRBV4-3	once	TRBJ1-2	TGCGCCAGCAGCCAAGGGACAGGGTTGGGGTTTTATGGCTACACCTTC	CASSQGTGLGFYGYTF
NA	TRBV11-3	NA	TRBJ1-2	TGTGCCAGCAGCTTTAGGGGTAGGGATGGCTACACCTTC	CASSFRGRDGYTF
NA	TRBV7-2	NA	TRBJ2-1	TGTGCCAGCAGCTCATTCCAGGGGTACAATGAGCAGTTCTTC	CASSSFQGYNEQFF
NA	TRBV9	NA	TRBJ1-6	TGTGCCAGCAGCGTGGGGAGGCAAAATAATTCACCCCTCCACTTT	CASSVGRQNNSPLHF
TRBD1	TRBV7-2	NA	TRBJ1-5	TGTGCCAGCAGCGTATGGACAGGGGGTCAGCCCCAGCATTTT	CASSVWTGGQPQHF
NA	TRBV3-1/TRBV3-2	NA	TRBJ1-1	TGTGCCAGCAGCCCGATTTGGAGGAACACTGAAGCTTTCTTT	CASSPIWRNTEAFF
TRBD1	TRBV6-5	NA	TRBJ2-7	TGTGCCAGCAGTTCCCCCCGGGACAGGTACGAGCAGTACTTC	CASSSPRDRYEQYF
TRBD1	TRBV27	NA	TRBJ2-7	TGTGCCAGCAGTTTATCTACCGGGACAGGGTTCCACGAGCAGTACTTC	CASSLSTGTGFHEQYF
NA	TRBV12-3/TRBV12-4	few	TRBJ1-3	TGTGCCAGCAGTTTAGGGGGGGTTACCATATATTTT	CASSLGGVTIYF
NA	TRBV27	NA	TRBJ2-6	TGTGCCAGCAGTTTAATTCGGGACAAACGTTCTGGGGCCAACGTCCTGACTTTC	CASSLIRDKRSGANVLTF
NA	TRBV9	NA	TRBJ1-5	TGTGCCAGCAGCACACAGGGTAGGTACAATCAGCCCCAGCATTTT	CASSTQGRYNQPQHF
TRBD1	TRBV29-1	NA	TRBJ1-2	TGCAGCGTTTGGACAGGGGTTAGTGGCTACACCTTC	CSVWTGVSGYTF
NA	TRBV7-9	NA	TRBJ1-6	TGTGCCAGCAGCTCCCGACTCCAAACGGGACAAGACGATTCACCCCTCCACTTT	CASSSRLQTGQDDSPLHF
NA	TRBV12-3/TRBV12-4	NA	TRBJ2-3	TGTGCCAGCAGTTCCAGATCGGGAGATACGCAGTATTTT	CASSSRSGDTQYF
NA	TRBV7-9	NA	TRBJ2-1	TGTGCCAGCAGCACAGGGTGGAATGAGCAGTTCTTC	CASSTGWNEQFF
TRBD1	TRBV10-3	NA	TRBJ1-1	TGTGCCATCAGTGAGACGGGACAGGGGGATTTCTTT	CAISETGQGDFF
NA	TRBV28	NA	TRBJ1-1	TGTGCCAGCAGTTCCGGGGGGAACACTGAAGCTTTCTTT	CASSSGGNTEAFF
NA	TRBV7-8	NA	TRBJ2-1	TGTGCCAGCAGCTTGCGGTTATGGGGGGTTGGCAATGAGCAGTTCTTC	CASSLRLWGVGNEQFF
TRBD1	TRBV3-1/TRBV3-2	NA	TRBJ1-2	TGTGCCAGCAGCCAAGATTTGGGACAGGGGTCCCCTGGCTACACCTTC	CASSQDLGQGSPGYTF
NA	TRBV18	NA	TRBJ1-1	TGTGCCAGCTCACCTCGCGGGGGGCCGAACACTGAAGCTTTCTTT	CASSPRGGPNTEAFF
TRBD2	TRBV7-3	NA	TRBJ2-1	TGTGCCAGCAGTCCTAGCGGGAGCAATGAGCAGTTCTTC	CASSPSGSNEQFF
NA	TRBV28	NA	TRBJ1-5	TGTGCCAGCAGTCAGTTCATAGCGAAGACGGACCCTAATCAGCCCCAGCATTTT	CASSQFIAKTDPNQPQHF
NA	TRBV6-5	NA	TRBJ1-5	TGTGCCAGCGGAGGACGGCAGGCCATCAATCAGCCCCAGCATTTT	CASGGRQAINQPQHF
NA	TRBV3-1/TRBV3-2	NA	TRBJ1-1	TGTGCCAGCAGGAAACTTAACAGGGCGAACACTGAAGCTTTCTTT	CASRKLNRANTEAFF
TRBD2	TRBV27	NA	TRBJ2-1	TGTGCCAGCAGTCAAAACCGCGGGAGGGCCAATGAGCAGTTCTTC	CASSQNRGRANEQFF
NA	TRBV28	NA	TRBJ1-1	TGTGCCAGCACAGGGATTTTGAACACTGAAGCTTTCTTT	CASTGILNTEAFF
NA	TRBV12-3/TRBV12-4	NA	TRBJ1-2	TGTGCCAGCAGCAGTTTGGCCTTCTATGGCTACACCTTC	CASSSLAFYGYTF
NA	TRBV6-4	NA	TRBJ1-1	TGTGCCAGCAGTGACGGCAGGGAAGCTTTCTTT	CASSDGREAFF
TRBD1	TRBV18	few	TRBJ1-6	TGTGCCAGCTCCGACCAGACAGGGGGCGCCCATAATTCACCCCTCCACTTT	CASSDQTGGAHNSPLHF
NA	TRBV3-1/TRBV3-2	NA	TRBJ2-7	TGTGCCAGCAGCCAACGCCCTGGCGGGACGGCAATCTACGAGCAGTACTTC	CASSQRPGGTAIYEQYF
TRBD1	TRBV7-9	NA	TRBJ1-1	TGTGCCAGCAGCCTGGGACAGATCAACACTGAAGCTTTCTTT	CASSLGQINTEAFF
NA	TRBV9	NA	TRBJ2-3	TGTGCCAGCAGCGTAGGGGGCTTGACAGATACGCAGTATTTT	CASSVGGLTDTQYF
TRBD2	TRBV11-3	once	TRBJ2-5	TGTGCCAGCAGCTTAAGAGGCGGGGGGTCGCAAGAGACCCAGTACTTC	CASSLRGGGSQETQYF
TRBD1	TRBV7-2	NA	TRBJ2-7	TGTGCCAGCAGCTTACAGGGGGCTTACGAGCAGTACTTC	CASSLQGAYEQYF